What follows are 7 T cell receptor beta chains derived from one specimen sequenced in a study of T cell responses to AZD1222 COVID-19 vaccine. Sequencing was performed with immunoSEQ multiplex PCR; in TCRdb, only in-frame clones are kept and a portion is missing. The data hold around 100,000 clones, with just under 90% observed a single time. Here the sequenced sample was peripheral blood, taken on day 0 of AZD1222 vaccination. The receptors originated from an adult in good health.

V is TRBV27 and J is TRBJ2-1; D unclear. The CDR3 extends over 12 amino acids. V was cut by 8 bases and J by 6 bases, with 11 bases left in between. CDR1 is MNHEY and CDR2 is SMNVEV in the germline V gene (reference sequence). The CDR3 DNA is TGTGCCAGCTGTCGACCGCGCAATGAGCAGTTCTTC. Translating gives CASCRPRNEQFF.

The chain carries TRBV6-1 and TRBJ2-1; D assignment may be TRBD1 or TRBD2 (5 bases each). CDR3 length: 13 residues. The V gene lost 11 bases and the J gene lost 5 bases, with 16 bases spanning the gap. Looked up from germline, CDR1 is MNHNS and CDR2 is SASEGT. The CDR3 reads CAVDRGPDNEQFF. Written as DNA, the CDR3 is TGTGCCGTCGATCGGGGACCGGACAATGAGCAGTTCTTC.

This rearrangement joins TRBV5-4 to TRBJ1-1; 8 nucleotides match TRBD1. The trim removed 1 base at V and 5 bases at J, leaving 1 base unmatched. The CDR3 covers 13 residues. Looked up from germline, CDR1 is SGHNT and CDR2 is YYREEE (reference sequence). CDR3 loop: CASSLQGATEAFF. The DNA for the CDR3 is TGTGCCAGCAGCTTGCAGGGGGCGACTGAAGCTTTCTTT.

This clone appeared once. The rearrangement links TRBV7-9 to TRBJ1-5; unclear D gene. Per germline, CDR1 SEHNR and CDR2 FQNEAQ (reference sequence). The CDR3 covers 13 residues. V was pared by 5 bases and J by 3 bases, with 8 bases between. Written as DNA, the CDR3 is TGTGCCAGCAGCCAGCAAACCAATCAGCCCCAGCATTTT. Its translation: CASSQQTNQPQHF. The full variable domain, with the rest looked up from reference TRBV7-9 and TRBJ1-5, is DTGVSQNPRHKITKRGQNVTFRCDPISEHNRLYWYRQTLGQGPEFLTYFQNEAQLEKSRLLSDRFSAERPKGSFSTLEIQRTEQGDSAMYLCASSQQTNQPQHFGDGTRLSIL.

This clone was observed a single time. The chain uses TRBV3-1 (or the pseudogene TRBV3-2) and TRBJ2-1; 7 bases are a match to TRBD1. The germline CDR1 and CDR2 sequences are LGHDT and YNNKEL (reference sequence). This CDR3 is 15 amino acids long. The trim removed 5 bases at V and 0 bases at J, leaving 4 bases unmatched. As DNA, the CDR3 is TGTGCCAGCAGCATCCGACAGGGCTCCTACAATGAGCAGTTCTTC. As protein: CASSIRQGSYNEQFF.

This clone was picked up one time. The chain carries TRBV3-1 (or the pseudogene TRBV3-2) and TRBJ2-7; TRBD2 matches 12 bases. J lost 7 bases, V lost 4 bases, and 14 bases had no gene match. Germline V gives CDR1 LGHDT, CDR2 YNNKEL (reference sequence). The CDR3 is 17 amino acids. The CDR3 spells CASSPRSLLAGGREQYF. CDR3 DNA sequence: TGTGCCAGCAGCCCAAGAAGCTTGCTAGCGGGAGGGCGAGAGCAGTACTTC.

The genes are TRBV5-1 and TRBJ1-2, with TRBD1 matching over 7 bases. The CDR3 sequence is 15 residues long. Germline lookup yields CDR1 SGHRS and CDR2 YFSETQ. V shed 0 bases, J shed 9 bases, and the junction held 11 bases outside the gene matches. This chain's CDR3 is CASSLALTGTLSYTF. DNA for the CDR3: TGCGCCAGCAGCTTGGCCTTGACAGGGACACTAAGCTACACCTTC.